This T cell receptor (beta chain) comes out of a study of T cells in Graves' hyperthyroidism and ophthalmopathy (dated by TCRdb to the late 2010s). For the wider study: Peripheral blood was sampled at the time of initial diagnosis, prior to any treatment. For training and testing, the 100 or so patients in the discovery cohort were randomly divided in a 7:3 ratio. Following sampling, methimazole starting at 30 mg daily was given to hyperthyroidism patients, and high-dose intravenous methylprednisolone was given to ophthalmopathy patients. The study also compared thyroid tissue and blood T-cell repertoires from a handful of Graves' hyperthyroidism patients. Whether ophthalmopathy could be predicted prospectively was tested in an independent validation cohort made up of approximately 19 hyperthyroidism patients plus 17 patients who later progressed to ophthalmopathy. A discovery cohort of about a hundred patients, about 40 with Graves' ophthalmopathy and roughly 59 with stable Graves' hyperthyroidism, was used to find distinguishing TCR V-J signatures. The paper reports TCR Vbeta CDR3 sequencing of roughly 140 peripheral blood samples: around 41 ophthalmopathy, roughly 74 hyperthyroidism and around 17 progressor patients. Study-wide conclusions, independent of this receptor: In validation, progression to ophthalmopathy was predicted by the model with 70% to 71% sensitivity and 72% to 85% specificity, a median of 6.5 months before onset. Most expanded thyroid clonotypes (frequency above 0.001) were also detected in blood, suggesting blood repertoires may reflect thyroid immune responses. Sample size was not statistically predetermined, and blinding of investigators to group allocation was not performed. In cross-validation, a model built on a 13 V-J signature told ophthalmopathy apart from stable hyperthyroidism with less than 90% sensitivity and 81% to 82% specificity, and in testing the same model reached 80%/75%.

V and J are truncated by 7 bases and 1 base respectively, leaving an intervening sequence of 8 bases. In the germline V gene, CDR1 corresponds to MNHEY and CDR2 to SVGEGT. From cysteine to phenylalanine, the CDR3 is 13 amino acids long. Only the CDR3 DNA is retained, 39 bases long and in frame from the first base. The TCR beta CDR3 regions were amplified from the RNA transcripts. The TCR CDR3 was subjected to a first round of RT-PCR using the HTBI primer set and the Qiagen OneStep RT-PCR kit. The libraries were constructed in a second round of multiplex PCR and then size-selected and purified. Sequencing of the libraries was done on an Illumina HiSeq2000 using paired-end 100 bp reads. The original methods were these. Raw data were processed with SOAPnuke, discarding reads with adapters, uncalled bases, mean Phred below 15, or no exact constant-primer or identifier match. COPE v1.2.5 was used to merge high-quality paired reads, and clonotypes were defined as unique nucleotide sequences. Clonotypes were aligned to IMGT TRBV, TRBD and TRBJ reference segments using MiTCR v1.1. The analysis was restricted to V-J combinations with a frequency above 0.0001, which together covered just over 98% of the repertoires. The TCS score was defined as the ratio of F50 (clonal expansion) to E x V (chaos), calculated using BLOSUM62-based TCRdist between CDR3 peptides within each V-J. Welch's t-statistics and random forest reduced fewer than 600 V-J features to 10 to 15, which were used in a naive Bayes classifier (R e1071). TCRdb applied fastp at Q25 and MiXCR to the public reads, then kept only in-frame beta chains. All rows with the same CDR3 protein become a single entry with the most common DNA and genes. The authors' filters were not applied to this entry. In this sample the table shows roughly 300,000 distinct CDR3 sequences, 20% to 30% of which occur a single time. The top ten constitute about a quarter of the sample.

The sample holds a few counts of this clonotype. Its antigen target is currently unknown. Base-call qualities are not available, and no considerably larger clone is one nucleotide away. Hyperthyroidism patients were newly diagnosed, had a disease duration of under 2 months, and were aged 18 to 65 years. Patients with uncontrolled infections, other autoimmune diseases, pregnancy or lactation were excluded. Diagnoses relied on clinical symptoms, serum thyroxine and TRAb, thyroid ultrasound and orbital computed tomography. Blood from progressor patients was drawn when they were first diagnosed with hyperthyroidism, before any ophthalmopathy symptoms appeared. PBMCs were separated from under 11 ml of fresh peripheral blood using Ficoll-Paque density gradient centrifugation. Progressor patients were first diagnosed with Graves' hyperthyroidism and then developed ophthalmopathy during follow-up. Total RNA was extracted with Trizol reagent, and quality was checked on an Agilent 2100 Bioanalyzer.

In this chain, TRBV6-2 or TRBV6-3 is recombined with TRBJ1-5; a confident D gene designation cannot be given. The receptor comes from a man aged 40-55 years with Graves' hyperthyroidism that later progressed to Graves' ophthalmopathy. The sample comprised blood. The CDR3 here reads CASTLVSNQPQHF. The nucleotide sequence is TGTGCCAGCACTCTGGTGAGCAATCAGCCCCAGCATTTT.